Listed here are 2 T cell receptor beta chains from one sample, sequenced in a study of blood T cell repertoires in COVID-19. Produced via immunoSEQ multiplex PCR; TCRdb's table is partial and in-frame only. The sample shows fewer than 250,000 clones, around 89% of them seen only once. The sequencing sample was made of peripheral blood. These receptor sequences come from a man aged 70-80 years with acute or convalescent COVID-19.

Only one count was recorded for this clone. This rearrangement joins TRBV7-8 to TRBJ1-4; 10 nucleotides agree with TRBD1. Germline values: CDR1 SGHVS, CDR2 FQNEAQ. This CDR3 region has 16 residues. J gave up 7 bases and V 5 bases, and 10 bases lay outside the gene matches. For the CDR3, the DNA is TGTGCCAGCAGCCGGGGGACAGGGGTTGTTAGTGAAAAACTGTTTTTT. The encoded protein is CASSRGTGVVSEKLFF.

This sequence joins TRBV5-4 and TRBJ2-1; TRBD1 is a possible D gene (6 bases). The CDR3 extends over 14 amino acids. Trimming removed 1 base at V and 9 bases at J, with 14 bases between. CDR1 is SGHNT, CDR2 YYREEE, per germline (reference sequence). CDR3 nucleotide sequence: TGTGCCAGCAGCTTGAACCAGGGGATCGCTGAGCAGTTCTTC. Residues: CASSLNQGIAEQFF.